Below are 13 T cell receptor beta chains sequenced from a single sample in a study of T cell responses to AZD1222 COVID-19 vaccine. Clones were read by immunoSEQ multiplex PCR, and TCRdb kept only the in-frame ones, dropping some. The sample has 25,000 or so clones; 92% are singletons. The sample was peripheral blood, taken 28 days after the second AZD1222 dose. The receptors here all came from an adult who received the AZD1222 COVID-19 vaccine.

The chain joins TRBV4-1 to TRBJ1-5, with TRBD1 as a possible D gene (6 bases). V was pared by 4 bases and J by 4 bases, with 20 bases between. Germline V gene lookup returns CDR1 MGHRA and CDR2 YSYEKL. This CDR3 contains 17 residues. This CDR3 reads CASSRASTGRGNQPQHF. The CDR3 nucleotides are TGCGCCAGCAGCCGAGCTTCGACAGGCCGGGGGAATCAGCCCCAGCATTTT.

The chain joins TRBV7-2 to TRBJ2-1, with TRBD2 matching 7 bases. Germline assignment: CDR1 SGHTA and CDR2 FQGNSA. The CDR3 loop spans 14 amino acids. Trimming removed 6 bases from V and 8 bases from J; junction bases left unmatched: 10. In nucleotides, the CDR3 is TGTGCCAGCAGTGTTAAAGCGGGAAGAGATGAGCAGTTCTTC. Translated: CASSVKAGRDEQFF.

This chain connects TRBV11-1 to TRBJ1-2, with a possible D match to TRBD1 (5 bases). The CDR3 extends over 13 amino acids. Germline CDR1 SGHAT, CDR2 FQDESV (reference sequence). The V and J ends lost 1 base and 6 bases respectively, with 9 bases between them. This CDR3 is CASSLDTRDGYTF. The CDR3 region has the DNA TGTGCCAGCAGCTTAGATACCAGGGATGGCTACACCTTC.

The chain carries TRBV29-1 and TRBJ2-1; perhaps TRBD1 as D (6 bases). This CDR3 region has 16 residues. The V and J ends lost 6 bases and 0 bases respectively, with 18 bases between them. Germline lookup yields CDR1 SQVTM and CDR2 ANQGSEA. The CDR3 loop is CSVVFEGGSSYNEQFF. The CDR3 DNA reads TGCAGCGTGGTCTTCGAAGGGGGAAGCTCCTACAATGAGCAGTTCTTC.

This rearrangement joins TRBV23-1 to TRBJ2-5, with D possibly TRBD2 on 6 matching bases. TRBV23-1 is placed among ORFs of uncertain function. Trimming stripped 8 bases from V and 5 bases from J, with 12 bases between. CDR3 length: 12 residues. CDR3 sequence: CASAGTRETQYF. The DNA for the CDR3 is TGCGCCAGCGCAGGGACTCGCGAGACCCAGTACTTC.

The chain joins TRBV5-5 to TRBJ1-1; D possibly corresponds to TRBD1 (5 bases). V shed 0 bases and J shed 0 bases, with 9 bases lying between them. Germline V gene data show CDR1 as SGHKS and CDR2 as YYEKEE (reference sequence). The CDR3 extends over 15 amino acids. DNA for the CDR3: TGTGCCAGCAGCTTGGCGCAGGGAATGAACACTGAAGCTTTCTTT. Residues: CASSLAQGMNTEAFF. Drawing the rest from reference TRBV5-5 and TRBJ1-1, the complete variable domain is DAGVTQSPTHLIKTRGQQVTLRCSPISGHKSVSWYQQVLGQGPQFIFQYYEKEERGRGNFPDRFSARQFPNYSSELNVNALLLGDSALYLCASSLAQGMNTEAFFGQGTRLTVV.

The chain couples TRBV7-2 to TRBJ1-6, with D tentatively TRBD1 (6 bases). V was pared by 0 bases and J by 7 bases, with 13 bases between. Germline V gene data show CDR1 as SGHTA and CDR2 as FQGNSA. The CDR3 is 16 amino acids. CDR3 amino acids: CASSLAAGGLNSPLHF. The CDR3 DNA follows: TGTGCCAGCAGCTTAGCTGCCGGGGGCTTAAATTCACCCCTCCACTTT.

The V gene is TRBV19, the J gene TRBJ1-5; 7 positions agree with TRBD1. Trimming cost V 7 bases and J 5 bases; bases outside gene matches: 5. Per the germline V gene, CDR1 is LNHDA and CDR2 is SQIVND (reference sequence). The CDR3 consists of 13 residues. In DNA, the CDR3 is TGTGCCAGTACCGGGACAGTCGATCAGCCCCAGCATTTT. This gives the protein CASTGTVDQPQHF. The full variable domain, completed using reference TRBV19 and TRBJ1-5, is DGGITQSPKYLFRKEGQNVTLSCEQNLNHDAMYWYRQDPGQGLRLIYYSQIVNDFQKGDIAEGYSVSREKKESFPLTVTSAQKNPTAFYLCASTGTVDQPQHFGDGTRLSIL.

The V call is TRBV7-2, the J call TRBJ1-1; D is possibly TRBD1 (6 bases). The germline V and J ends were trimmed by 11 bases and 1 base, with 20 bases remaining between them. This CDR3 comprises 15 residues. Germline CDR1 is SGHTA and CDR2 is FQGNSA. In DNA form, the CDR3 reads TGTGCCTGTAAATTGGGGGGGCTGCCGAACACTGAAGCTTTCTTT. Encoded protein: CACKLGGLPNTEAFF.

Worth noting for this clone: One end of the junction is discordant with germline, which a read error may explain. This sequence joins TRBV7-9 and TRBJ2-7; D remains unclear. Per germline, CDR1 SEHNR and CDR2 FQNEAQ (reference sequence). There are 12 residues in the CDR3. CDR3 DNA sequence: TGTGCCAGCAGCTTAGTTTCCTCCGAGCAGTACTTC. Residues: CASSLVSSEQYF.

This chain links TRBV2 with TRBJ2-1, with D perhaps matching TRBD2 (5 bases). V shed 7 bases and J shed 9 bases, with 13 bases lying between them. There are 12 residues in the CDR3. The germline CDR1 and CDR2 sequences are SNHLY and FYNNEI. CDR3 sequence: CASNVREGEQFF. The DNA of the CDR3 is TGTGCCAGCAACGTACGAGAGGGTGAGCAGTTCTTC.

The chain employs TRBV24-1 and TRBJ2-2; D is possibly TRBD2 (5 bases). The V gene's germline CDR1 is KGHDR and CDR2 SFDVKD. Trimming shortened V by 9 bases and J by 1 base, and 11 bases separated the two germline ends. The CDR3 covers 14 residues. CDR3 DNA sequence: TGTGCCACCGGGAGAGGGCAGAACACCGGGGAGCTGTTTTTT. This translates into CATGRGQNTGELFF.

This sequence joins TRBV7-8 and TRBJ2-5; D is ambiguous. There are 14 residues in the CDR3. CDR1 and CDR2 from the germline V gene are SGHVS and FQNEAQ. Trimming shortened V by 4 bases and J by 3 bases, and 12 bases separated the two germline ends. CDR3 sequence: CASSSGINEETQYF. CDR3 nucleotides: TGTGCCAGCAGCTCCGGAATAAATGAAGAGACCCAGTACTTC.